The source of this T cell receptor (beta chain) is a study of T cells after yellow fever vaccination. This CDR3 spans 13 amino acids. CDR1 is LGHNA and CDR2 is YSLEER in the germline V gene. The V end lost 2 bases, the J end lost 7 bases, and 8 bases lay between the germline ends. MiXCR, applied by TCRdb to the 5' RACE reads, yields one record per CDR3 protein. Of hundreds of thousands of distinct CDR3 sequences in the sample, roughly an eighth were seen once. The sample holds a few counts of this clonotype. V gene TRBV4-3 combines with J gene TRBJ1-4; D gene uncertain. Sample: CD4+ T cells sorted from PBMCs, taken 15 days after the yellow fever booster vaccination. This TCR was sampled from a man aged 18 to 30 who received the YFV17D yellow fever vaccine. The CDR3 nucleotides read TGCGCCAGCAGCCAACCGGGAGCTGAAAAACTGTTTTTT. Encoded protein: CASSQPGAEKLFF.